This TCR beta chain was recovered during a study of T cells in Graves' hyperthyroidism and ophthalmopathy. This clonotype was found many times. Its specificity is unknown. Study-wide findings and caveats: Blood also carried most thyroid clonotypes expanded above 0.001.

The CDR3 runs to 14 residues. Germline CDR1 MDHEN, CDR2 SYDVKM. Trimming removed 3 bases from V and 3 bases from J, with 12 bases in between. From RNA transcripts, TCR beta CDR3 regions were amplified. With the HTBI primer set, the TCR CDR3 went through a first round of RT-PCR. Each CDR3 protein is one row after TCRdb ran MiXCR on the multiplex PCR reads. The sample yields about 600,000 distinct CDR3 sequences, approximately 15% seen once. Sequencing used blood. The receptor's source is a middle-aged woman with Graves' ophthalmopathy. The chain has TRBV28 and TRBJ2-7; D is unclear. The CDR3 coding sequence is TGTGCCAGCAGTTTGAGATCACCTAACTACGAGCAGTACTTC. Translating gives CASSLRSPNYEQYF.